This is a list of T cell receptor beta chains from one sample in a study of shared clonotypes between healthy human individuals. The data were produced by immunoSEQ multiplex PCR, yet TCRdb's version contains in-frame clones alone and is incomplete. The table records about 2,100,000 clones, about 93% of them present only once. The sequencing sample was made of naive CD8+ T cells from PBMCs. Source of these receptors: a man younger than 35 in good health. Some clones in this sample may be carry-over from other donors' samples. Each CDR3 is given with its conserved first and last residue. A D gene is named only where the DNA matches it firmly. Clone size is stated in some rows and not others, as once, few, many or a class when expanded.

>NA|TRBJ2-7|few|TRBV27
CASSSSWHEQYF
TGTGCCAGCAGTTCCAGTTGGCACGAGCAGTACTTC
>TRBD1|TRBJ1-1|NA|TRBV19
CASSDHQGQAFTEAEAFF
TGTGCCAGTAGCGATCACCAGGGACAGGCATTTACGGAGGCTGAAGCTTTCTTT
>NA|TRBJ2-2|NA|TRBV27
CASSLPPTWELFF
TGTGCCAGCAGTTTGCCCCCCACCTGGGAGCTGTTTTTT
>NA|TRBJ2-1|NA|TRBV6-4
CASSDMPSSYNEQFF
TGTGCCAGCAGTGACATGCCGAGCTCCTACAATGAGCAGTTCTTC
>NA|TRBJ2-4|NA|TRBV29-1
CSVVSGLNIQYF
TGCAGCGTTGTGTCTGGCCTAAACATTCAGTACTTC
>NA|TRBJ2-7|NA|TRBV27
CASSFLQGAYEQYF
TGTGCCAGCAGTTTTTTACAGGGTGCCTACGAGCAGTACTTC
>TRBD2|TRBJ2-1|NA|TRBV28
CASSPRTSRHPESSYNEQFF
TGTGCCAGCAGTCCACGGACTAGCCGGCACCCTGAGAGCTCCTACAATGAGCAGTTCTTC
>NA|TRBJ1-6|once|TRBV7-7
CASSLEGRARSPLHF
TGTGCCAGCAGCTTAGAGGGAAGGGCGAGATCACCCCTCCACTTT
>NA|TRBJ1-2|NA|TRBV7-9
CASSLWNRDGYTF
TGTGCCAGCAGCTTATGGAACAGGGATGGCTACACCTTC
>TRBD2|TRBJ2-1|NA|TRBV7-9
CASSAPGLAGPNEQFF
TGTGCCAGCAGCGCCCCGGGACTAGCGGGGCCCAATGAGCAGTTCTTC
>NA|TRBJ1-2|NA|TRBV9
CASSATPTVNYGYTF
TGTGCCAGCAGCGCTACTCCGACAGTAAACTATGGCTACACCTTC
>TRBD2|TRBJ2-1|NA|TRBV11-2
CASRPTSGSSYNEQFF
TGTGCCAGCAGACCGACTAGCGGGAGCTCCTACAATGAGCAGTTCTTC
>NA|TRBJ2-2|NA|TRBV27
CASTGSGELFF
TGTGCCAGCACTGGAAGCGGGGAGCTGTTTTTT
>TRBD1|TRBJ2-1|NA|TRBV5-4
CASSLAGQAPNEQFF
TGTGCCAGCAGCTTGGCCGGACAGGCCCCCAATGAGCAGTTCTTC
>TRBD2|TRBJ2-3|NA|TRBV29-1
CSVELTSGRAWGTDTQYF
TGCAGCGTTGAGTTGACTAGCGGGAGGGCCTGGGGCACAGATACGCAGTATTTT
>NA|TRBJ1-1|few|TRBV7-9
CASSPPAGDTEAFF
TGTGCCAGCAGCCCCCCCGCAGGGGACACTGAAGCTTTCTTT
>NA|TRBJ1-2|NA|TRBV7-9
CASSPRGQSSYGYTF
TGTGCCAGCAGCCCCCGAGGACAGTCGAGCTATGGCTACACCTTC
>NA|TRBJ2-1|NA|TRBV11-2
CASSLGGPLFANEQFF
TGTGCCAGCAGCTTAGGGGGACCCTTGTTTGCTAATGAGCAGTTCTTC
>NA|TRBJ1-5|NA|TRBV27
CASSSYIDRIGNQPQHF
TGTGCCAGCAGTTCCTATATCGACAGGATCGGCAATCAGCCCCAGCATTTT
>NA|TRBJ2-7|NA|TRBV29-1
CSVGSIYEQYF
TGCAGCGTCGGGAGTATCTACGAGCAGTACTTC
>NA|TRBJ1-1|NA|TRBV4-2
CASSQELPMNTEAFF
TGTGCCAGCAGCCAAGAGTTACCAATGAACACTGAAGCTTTCTTT
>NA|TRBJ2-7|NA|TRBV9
CASSVGTGREQYF
TGTGCCAGCAGCGTAGGAACAGGGCGCGAGCAGTACTTC
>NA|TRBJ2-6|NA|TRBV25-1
CASSEPTVLSTNVLTF
TGTGCCAGCAGTGAACCTACCGTCCTTTCCACCAACGTCCTGACTTTC
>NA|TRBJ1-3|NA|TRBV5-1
CASSLMRGMIPGNTIYF
TGCGCCAGCAGCTTGATGCGGGGAATGATACCTGGAAACACCATATATTTT
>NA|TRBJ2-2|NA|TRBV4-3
CASSQDAGNTGELFF
TGCGCCAGCAGCCAAGATGCAGGGAACACCGGGGAGCTGTTTTTT
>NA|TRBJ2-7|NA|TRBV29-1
CSVEERGRVGMQYF
TGCAGCGTTGAAGAAAGAGGCAGGGTGGGTATGCAGTACTTC